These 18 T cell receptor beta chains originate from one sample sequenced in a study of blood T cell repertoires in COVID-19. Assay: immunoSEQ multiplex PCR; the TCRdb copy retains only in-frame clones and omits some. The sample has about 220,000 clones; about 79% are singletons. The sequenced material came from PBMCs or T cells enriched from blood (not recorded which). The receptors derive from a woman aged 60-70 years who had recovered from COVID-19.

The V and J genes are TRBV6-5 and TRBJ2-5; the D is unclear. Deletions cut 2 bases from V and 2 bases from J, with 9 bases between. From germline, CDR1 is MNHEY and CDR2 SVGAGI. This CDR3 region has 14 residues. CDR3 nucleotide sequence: TGTGCCAGCAGTTACCCGTTAGAACAAGAGACCCAGTACTTC. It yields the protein CASSYPLEQETQYF.

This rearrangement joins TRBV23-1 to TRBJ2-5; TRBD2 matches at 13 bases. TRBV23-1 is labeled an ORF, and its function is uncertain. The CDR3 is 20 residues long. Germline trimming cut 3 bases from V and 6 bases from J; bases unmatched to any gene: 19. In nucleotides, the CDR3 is TGCGCCAGCAGTCAGGTGGGTATGGGACTAGCGGGGTATGTTTGGAAGACCCAGTACTTC. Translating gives CASSQVGMGLAGYVWKTQYF.

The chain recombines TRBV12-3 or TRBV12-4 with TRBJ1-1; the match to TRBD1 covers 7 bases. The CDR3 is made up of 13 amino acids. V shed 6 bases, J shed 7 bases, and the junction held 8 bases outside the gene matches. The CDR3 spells CASSIDRAGEAFF. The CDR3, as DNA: TGTGCCAGCAGCATCGACAGGGCTGGTGAAGCTTTCTTT.

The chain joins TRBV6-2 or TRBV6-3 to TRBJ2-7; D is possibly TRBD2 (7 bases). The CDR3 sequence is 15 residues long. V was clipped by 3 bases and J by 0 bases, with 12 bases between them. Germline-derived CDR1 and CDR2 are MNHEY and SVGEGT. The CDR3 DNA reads TGTGCCAGCAGTTATTCAGGGGAGGGCTCCTACGAGCAGTACTTC. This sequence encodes CASSYSGEGSYEQYF.

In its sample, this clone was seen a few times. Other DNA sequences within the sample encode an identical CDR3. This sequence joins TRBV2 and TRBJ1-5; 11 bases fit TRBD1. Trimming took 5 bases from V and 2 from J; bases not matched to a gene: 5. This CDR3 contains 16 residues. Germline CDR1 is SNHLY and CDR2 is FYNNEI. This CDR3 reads CASSWTGGLGNQPQHF. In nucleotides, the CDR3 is TGTGCCAGCAGTTGGACAGGGGGCTTGGGCAATCAGCCCCAGCATTTT. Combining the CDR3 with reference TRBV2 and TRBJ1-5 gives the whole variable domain EPEVTQTPSHQVTQMGQEVILRCVPISNHLYFYWYRQILGQKVEFLVSFYNNEISEKSEIFDDQFSVERPDGSNFTLKIRSTKLEDSAMYFCASSWTGGLGNQPQHFGDGTRLSIL.

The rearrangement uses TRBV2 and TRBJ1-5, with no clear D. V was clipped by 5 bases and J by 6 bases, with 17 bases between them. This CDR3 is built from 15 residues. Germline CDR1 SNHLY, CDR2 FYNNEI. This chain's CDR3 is CASSSPSGLGQPQHF. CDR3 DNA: TGTGCCAGCAGTTCTCCTTCAGGTTTGGGTCAGCCCCAGCATTTT.

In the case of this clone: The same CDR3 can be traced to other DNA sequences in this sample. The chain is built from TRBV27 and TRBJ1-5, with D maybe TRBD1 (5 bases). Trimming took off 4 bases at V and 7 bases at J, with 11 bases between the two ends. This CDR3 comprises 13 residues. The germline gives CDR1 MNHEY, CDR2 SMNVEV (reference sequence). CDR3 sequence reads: CASSSQGGQPQHF. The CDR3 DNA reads TGTGCCAGCAGTTCTCAGGGTGGCCAGCCCCAGCATTTT.

CDR3 DNA: TGTGCCAGCAGCTTATCCCCCCAAGGACTAGCGGGGGACAATGAGCAGTTCTTC. It yields the protein CASSLSPQGLAGDNEQFF. This chain connects TRBV7-3 to TRBJ2-1; 13 nucleotides agree with TRBD2. The V gene end was trimmed by 2 bases and the J gene end by 5 bases; junction bases not matched to a gene: 9. This CDR3 contains 18 residues. Germline V lookup: CDR1 SGHTA, CDR2 FQGTGA.

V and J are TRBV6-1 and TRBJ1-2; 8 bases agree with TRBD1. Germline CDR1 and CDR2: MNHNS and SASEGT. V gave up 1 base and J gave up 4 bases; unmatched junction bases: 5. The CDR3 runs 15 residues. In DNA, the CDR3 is TGTGCCAGCAGTGAAGGCAGGGGGCGGGGCTATGGCTACACCTTC. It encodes CASSEGRGRGYGYTF.

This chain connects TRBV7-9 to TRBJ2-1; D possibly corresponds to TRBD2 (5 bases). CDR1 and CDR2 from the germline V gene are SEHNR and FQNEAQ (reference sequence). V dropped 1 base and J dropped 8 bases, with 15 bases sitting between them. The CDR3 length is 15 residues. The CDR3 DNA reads TGTGCCAGCAGCTTAGGGACTCCGCCGTTCGATGAGCAGTTCTTC. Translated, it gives CASSLGTPPFDEQFF.

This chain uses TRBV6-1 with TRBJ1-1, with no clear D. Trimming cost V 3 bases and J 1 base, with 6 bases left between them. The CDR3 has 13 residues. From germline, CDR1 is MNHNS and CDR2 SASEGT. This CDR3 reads CASSDSRNTEAFF. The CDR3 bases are TGTGCCAGCAGTGATAGCAGGAACACTGAAGCTTTCTTT.

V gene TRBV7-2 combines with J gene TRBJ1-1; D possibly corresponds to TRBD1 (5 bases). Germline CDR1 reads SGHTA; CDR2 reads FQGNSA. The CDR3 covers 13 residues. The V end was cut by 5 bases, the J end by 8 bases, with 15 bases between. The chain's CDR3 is CASSPSPWTEAFF. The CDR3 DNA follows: TGTGCCAGCAGCCCTAGTCCCTGGACAGAAGCTTTCTTT.

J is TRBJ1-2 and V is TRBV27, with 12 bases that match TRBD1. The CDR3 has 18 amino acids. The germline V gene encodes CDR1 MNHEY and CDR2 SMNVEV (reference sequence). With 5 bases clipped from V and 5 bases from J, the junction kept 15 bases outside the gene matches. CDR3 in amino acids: CASSASPGQGAARYGYTF. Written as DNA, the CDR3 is TGTGCCAGCAGTGCTTCTCCGGGACAGGGGGCAGCTCGGTATGGCTACACCTTC.

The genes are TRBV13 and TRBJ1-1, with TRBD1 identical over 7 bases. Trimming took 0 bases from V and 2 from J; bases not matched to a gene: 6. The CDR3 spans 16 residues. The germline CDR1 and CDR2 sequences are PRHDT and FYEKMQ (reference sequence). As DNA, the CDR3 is TGTGCCAGCAGCTTAGGGGCAGGGGGGCTCAACACTGAAGCTTTCTTT. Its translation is CASSLGAGGLNTEAFF.

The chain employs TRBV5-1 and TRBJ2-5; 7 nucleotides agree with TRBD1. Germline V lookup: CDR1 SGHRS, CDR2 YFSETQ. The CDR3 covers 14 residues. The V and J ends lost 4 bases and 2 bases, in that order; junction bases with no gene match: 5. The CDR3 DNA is TGCGCCAGCAGCCCGAGGGGGCAGCAAGAGACCCAGTACTTC. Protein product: CASSPRGQQETQYF.

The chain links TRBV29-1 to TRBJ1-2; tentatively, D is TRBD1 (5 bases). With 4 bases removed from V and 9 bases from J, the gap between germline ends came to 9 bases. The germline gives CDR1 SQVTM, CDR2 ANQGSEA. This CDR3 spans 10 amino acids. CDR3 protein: CSVGLDSYTF. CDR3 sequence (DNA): TGCAGCGTTGGTTTGGACAGCTACACCTTC. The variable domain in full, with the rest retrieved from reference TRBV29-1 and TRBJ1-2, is SAVISQKPSRDICQRGTSLTIQCQVDSQVTMMFWYRQQPGQSLTLIATANQGSEATYESGFVIDKFPISRPNLTFSTLTVSNMSPEDSSIYLCSVGLDSYTFGSGTRLTVV.

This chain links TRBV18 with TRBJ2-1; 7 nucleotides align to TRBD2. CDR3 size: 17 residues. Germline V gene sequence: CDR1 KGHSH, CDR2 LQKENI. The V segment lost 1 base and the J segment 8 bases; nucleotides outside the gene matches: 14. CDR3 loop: CASSPQLWKREGDEQFF. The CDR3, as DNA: TGTGCCAGCTCACCACAATTGTGGAAGCGGGAAGGCGATGAGCAGTTCTTC.

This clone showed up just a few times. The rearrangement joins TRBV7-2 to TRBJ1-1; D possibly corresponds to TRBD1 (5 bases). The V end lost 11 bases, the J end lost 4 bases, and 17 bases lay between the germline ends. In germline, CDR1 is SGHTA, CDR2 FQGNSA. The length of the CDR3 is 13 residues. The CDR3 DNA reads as TGTGCCGGAGGGGAGACGTGGGGCACTGAAGCTTTCTTT. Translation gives CAGGETWGTEAFF.